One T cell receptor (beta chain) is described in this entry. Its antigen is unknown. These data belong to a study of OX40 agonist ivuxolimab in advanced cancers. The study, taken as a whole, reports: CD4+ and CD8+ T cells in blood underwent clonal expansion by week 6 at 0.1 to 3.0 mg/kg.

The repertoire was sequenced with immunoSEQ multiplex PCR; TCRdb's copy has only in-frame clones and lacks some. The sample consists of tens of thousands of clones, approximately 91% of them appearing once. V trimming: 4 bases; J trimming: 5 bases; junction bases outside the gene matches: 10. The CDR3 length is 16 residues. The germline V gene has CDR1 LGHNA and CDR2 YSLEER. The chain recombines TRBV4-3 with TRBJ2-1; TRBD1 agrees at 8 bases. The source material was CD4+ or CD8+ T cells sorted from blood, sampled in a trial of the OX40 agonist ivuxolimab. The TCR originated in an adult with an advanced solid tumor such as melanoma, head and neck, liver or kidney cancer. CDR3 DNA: TGCGCCAGCAGCCCCTCGGGACAGGTTAGGGACAATGAGCAGTTCTTC. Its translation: CASSPSGQVRDNEQFF.